These 31 T cell receptor beta chains share one sample of origin, sequenced in a study of CXCR3-negative and CXCR3-positive naive CD8 T cells. Their target antigens are unknown. Study observations and caveats: TRB CDR3s were more hydrophobic in CXCR3-positive than in CXCR3-negative naive cells.

Through 5' RACE with UMI labels, the TRB cDNA libraries were prepared. TCRdb derives one entry per CDR3 protein from the 5' RACE reads, leaving out DNA. The sample data list under 75,000 distinct CDR3 sequences. The sequenced sample was naive CXCR3+ CD8+ T cells from blood. Regarding subset: CD45RO-CCR7+CD27+CD95- naive CD8+ T cells expressing CXCR3 (TNR3+). The receptors were sampled from a human donor in good health. Some clones in this sample may be carry-over from other donors' samples.

The J gene is TRBJ1-2, the V gene TRBV29-1; the TCRdb call, TRBD1, lacks DNA for checking. Germline assignment: CDR1 SQVTM and CDR2 ANQGSEA. This CDR3 contains 12 residues. The chain's CDR3 is CSDHREVYGYTF.

V gene TRBV20-1 combines with J gene TRBJ1-1. The CDR3 is 12 amino acids. Germline assignment: CDR1 DFQATT and CDR2 SNEGSKA (reference sequence). The CDR3 spells CSARLGNTEAFF.

V is TRBV29-1 and J is TRBJ2-7; TCRdb names TRBD1, which stays unverified in the absence of DNA. This CDR3 has 13 amino acids. Germline lookup yields CDR1 SQVTM and CDR2 ANQGSEA. CDR3 protein: CSVRGGRLYEQYF.

The rearrangement joins TRBV9 to TRBJ2-2; TCRdb's D call, TRBD1, is unchecked because there is no DNA. The CDR3 has 14 residues. Germline V gene sequence: CDR1 SGDLS, CDR2 YYNGEE. CDR3: CASSARGGTGELFF.

This chain links TRBV9 with TRBJ1-2; TCRdb's assignment of TRBD1 cannot be checked, as there is no DNA. The germline V gene has CDR1 SGDLS and CDR2 YYNGEE. The CDR3 covers 14 residues. CDR3 amino acids: CASSVEGFGYGYTF. The full variable domain, its missing parts supplied by reference TRBV9 and TRBJ1-2, is DSGVTQTPKHLITATGQRVTLRCSPRSGDLSVYWYQQSLDQGLQFLIQYYNGEERAKGNILERFSAQQFPDLHSELNLSSLELGDSALYFCASSVEGFGYGYTFGSGTRLTVV.

J is TRBJ2-7 and V is TRBV7-9; TCRdb gives TRBD1 as the D gene, but with no DNA this cannot be confirmed. The CDR3 is made up of 14 amino acids. Germline CDR1 SEHNR, CDR2 FQNEAQ (reference sequence). CDR3 sequence: CASSLGWDNYEQYF. Based on the CDR3 plus reference TRBV7-9 and TRBJ2-7, the full variable domain is DTGVSQNPRHKITKRGQNVTFRCDPISEHNRLYWYRQTLGQGPEFLTYFQNEAQLEKSRLLSDRFSAERPKGSFSTLEIQRTEQGDSAMYLCASSLGWDNYEQYFGPGTRLTVT.

This rearrangement joins TRBV28 to TRBJ2-7; there is no DNA to check the TCRdb D call of TRBD2. Germline V gene sequence: CDR1 MDHEN, CDR2 SYDVKM. CDR3 length equals 17 residues. Here the CDR3 reads CASSLPEMGPSSYEQYF.

The chain links TRBV7-9 to TRBJ1-2; TCRdb designates TRBD1, a call that cannot be tested without DNA. The CDR3 has 16 amino acids. Germline-derived CDR1 and CDR2 are SEHNR and FQNEAQ (reference sequence). The CDR3 sequence: CASSSTGGAPPYGYTF.

The chain joins TRBV6-2 or TRBV6-3 to TRBJ1-6. This CDR3 is built from 15 residues. Germline lookup yields CDR1 MNHEY and CDR2 SVGEGT. The chain's CDR3 is CASSYSDGRNSPLHF.

V is TRBV6-6 and J is TRBJ1-6; TCRdb returns TRBD1, unconfirmable since there is no DNA. The length of the CDR3 is 16 residues. Germline values: CDR1 MNHNY, CDR2 SVGAGI (reference sequence). CDR3 loop: CASSYSAGLPNSPLHF.

The J gene is TRBJ2-7, the V gene TRBV25-1; TCRdb proposes TRBD1, but this gene call is untestable without DNA. Germline values: CDR1 MGHDK, CDR2 SYGVNS. There are 13 residues in the CDR3. The CDR3 sequence: CASSDSDPYEQYF.

The chain recombines TRBV27 with TRBJ2-2. The CDR3 totals 13 residues. Germline loops: CDR1 MNHEY, CDR2 SMNVEV (reference sequence). The CDR3: CASSLARTGELFF.

J is TRBJ1-1 and V is TRBV6-5. The CDR3 runs to 12 residues. Germline V lookup: CDR1 MNHEY, CDR2 SVGAGI. CDR3 in amino acids: CASSDGSTEAFF.

The chain recombines TRBV7-2 with TRBJ1-2; the D gene TCRdb calls, TRBD1, cannot be checked with no DNA. The length of the CDR3 is 14 residues. Per germline, CDR1 SGHTA and CDR2 FQGNSA. The CDR3 loop reads CASSLSPWDEGYTF.

The genes are TRBV15 and TRBJ2-1; checking the TCRdb D call of TRBD2 is not possible without DNA. Germline CDR1 reads LNHNV; CDR2 reads YYDKDF (reference sequence). CDR3 length: 17 amino acids. The CDR3 reads CATSQGLAEPSYNEQFF.

This chain joins TRBV7-9 and TRBJ2-7; no DNA is available, so the TRBD2 call from TCRdb remains unchecked. There are 15 residues in the CDR3. Germline-derived CDR1 and CDR2 are SEHNR and FQNEAQ (reference sequence). CDR3 sequence: CASSLSGPRTYEQYF.

The V call is TRBV7-8, the J call TRBJ2-5; TCRdb lists TRBD1, though no DNA is available to test this call. CDR3 length: 17 residues. CDR1 is SGHVS and CDR2 is FQNEAQ in the germline V gene. CDR3 residues: CASSLASGAVYQETQYF.

Its frequency marks this clonotype as medium-sized. J is TRBJ2-7 and V is TRBV9. CDR3 length equals 15 residues. Germline V gene lookup returns CDR1 SGDLS and CDR2 YYNGEE. The CDR3 spells CASSVGSSISYEQYF.

The gene calls are TRBV12-3 or TRBV12-4 and TRBJ1-1. This CDR3 is built from 12 residues. CDR3 loop: CASSFMNTEAFF.

This CDR3 is CASSSPVEMNTEAFF. V usage is TRBV12-3 or TRBV12-4 and J usage is TRBJ1-1. The CDR3 runs to 15 residues.

The chain links TRBV2 to TRBJ2-1. Germline loops: CDR1 SNHLY, CDR2 FYNNEI. The CDR3 extends over 15 amino acids. The CDR3 reads CASSESQRSYNEQFF. The full variable domain, with the rest looked up from reference TRBV2 and TRBJ2-1, is EPEVTQTPSHQVTQMGQEVILRCVPISNHLYFYWYRQILGQKVEFLVSFYNNEISEKSEIFDDQFSVERPDGSNFTLKIRSTKLEDSAMYFCASSESQRSYNEQFFGPGTRLTVL.

V usage is TRBV7-2 and J usage is TRBJ1-2; TCRdb picks TRBD1, but there is no DNA to check that call. Germline CDR1 SGHTA, CDR2 FQGNSA. CDR3 length: 14 amino acids. CDR3 region: CASPPKDRANGYTF.

V is TRBV21-1 and J is TRBJ2-1. TRBV21-1 is a listed pseudogene. The CDR3 length is 15 residues. CDR3 in amino acids: CASRKVTVNYNEQFF.

CDR3 in amino acids: CASSPAGTGELFF. The chain employs TRBV7-6 and TRBJ2-2. CDR3 size: 13 residues. Looked up from germline, CDR1 is SGHVS and CDR2 is FNYEAQ. The complete variable domain, with remaining parts taken from reference TRBV7-6 and TRBJ2-2, reads GAGVSQSPRYKVTKRGQDVALRCDPISGHVSLYWYRQALGQGPEFLTYFNYEAQQDKSGLPNDRFSAERPEGSISTLTIQRTEQRDSAMYRCASSPAGTGELFFGEGSRLTVL.

The chain is built from TRBV5-1 and TRBJ2-7; absent DNA, TCRdb's TRBD2 call cannot be checked. From germline, CDR1 is SGHRS and CDR2 YFSETQ. The length of the CDR3 is 14 residues. The CDR3 protein is CASSLELAGLEQYF.

The chain joins TRBV12-3 or TRBV12-4 to TRBJ2-3; lacking DNA, the TRBD2 call made by TCRdb goes unchecked. This CDR3 region has 16 residues. The CDR3 is CASSIFLASSTDTQYF.

The chain recombines TRBV13 with TRBJ1-1; the TCRdb D gene call, TRBD1, has no DNA to confirm it. This CDR3 has 16 residues. Per germline, CDR1 PRHDT and CDR2 FYEKMQ (reference sequence). The CDR3 protein is CASSFKTAHLNTEAFF.

This sequence joins TRBV29-1 and TRBJ2-7; with no DNA, the TCRdb D assignment of TRBD2 cannot be verified. This CDR3 region has 13 residues. Germline CDR1 reads SQVTM; CDR2 reads ANQGSEA. The CDR3 sequence: CSVDSGNSYEQYF.

The chain employs TRBV7-9 and TRBJ2-1; TCRdb lists TRBD1, though no DNA is available to test this call. The CDR3 totals 15 residues. The germline gives CDR1 SEHNR, CDR2 FQNEAQ (reference sequence). CDR3 amino acids: CASSQRDTDFNEQFF.

The genes are TRBV9 and TRBJ2-5; TCRdb calls TRBD1, which cannot be checked without DNA. The germline CDR1 and CDR2 sequences are SGDLS and YYNGEE. The CDR3 spans 14 residues. This CDR3 is CASSVAGGGETQYF.

The chain is built from TRBV7-9 and TRBJ1-1. CDR3 size: 13 residues. CDR1 and CDR2 (germline): SEHNR, FQNEAQ (reference sequence). The CDR3 reads CARSGYLDTEAFF.